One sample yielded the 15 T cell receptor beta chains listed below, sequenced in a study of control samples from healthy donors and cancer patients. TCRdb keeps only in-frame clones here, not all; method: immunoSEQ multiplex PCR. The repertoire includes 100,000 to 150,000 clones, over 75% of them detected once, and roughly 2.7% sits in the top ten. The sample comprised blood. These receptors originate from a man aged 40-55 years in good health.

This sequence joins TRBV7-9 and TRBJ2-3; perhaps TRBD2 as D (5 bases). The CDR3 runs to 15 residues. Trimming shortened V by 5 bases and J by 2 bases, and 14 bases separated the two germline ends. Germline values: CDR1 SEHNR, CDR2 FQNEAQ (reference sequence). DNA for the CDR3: TGTGCCAGCAGCGAACCAAGCGGACCCACAGATACGCAGTATTTT. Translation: CASSEPSGPTDTQYF. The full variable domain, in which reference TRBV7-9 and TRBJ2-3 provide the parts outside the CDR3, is DTGVSQNPRHKITKRGQNVTFRCDPISEHNRLYWYRQTLGQGPEFLTYFQNEAQLEKSRLLSDRFSAERPKGSFSTLEIQRTEQGDSAMYLCASSEPSGPTDTQYFGPGTRLTVL.

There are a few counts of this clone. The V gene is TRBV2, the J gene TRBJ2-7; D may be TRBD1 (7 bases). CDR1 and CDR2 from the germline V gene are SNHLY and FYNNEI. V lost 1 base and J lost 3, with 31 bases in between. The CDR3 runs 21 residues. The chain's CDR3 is CASSEEGPWPTTRQGGYEQYF. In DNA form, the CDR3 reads TGTGCCAGCAGTGAAGAAGGGCCGTGGCCCACTACTAGACAGGGAGGCTACGAGCAGTACTTC.

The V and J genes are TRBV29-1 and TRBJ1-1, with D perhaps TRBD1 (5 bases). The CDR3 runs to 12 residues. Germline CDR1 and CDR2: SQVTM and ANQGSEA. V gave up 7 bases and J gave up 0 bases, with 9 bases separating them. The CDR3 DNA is TGCAGCGCCCGGGACCTGAACACTGAAGCTTTCTTT. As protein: CSARDLNTEAFF.

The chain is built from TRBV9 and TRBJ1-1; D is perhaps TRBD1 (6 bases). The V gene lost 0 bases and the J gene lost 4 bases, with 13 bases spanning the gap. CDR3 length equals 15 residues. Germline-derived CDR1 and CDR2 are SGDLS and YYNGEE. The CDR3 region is CASSVEPGAITEAFF. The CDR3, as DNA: TGTGCCAGCAGCGTAGAACCGGGGGCAATCACTGAAGCTTTCTTT. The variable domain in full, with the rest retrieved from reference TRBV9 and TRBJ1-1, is DSGVTQTPKHLITATGQRVTLRCSPRSGDLSVYWYQQSLDQGLQFLIQYYNGEERAKGNILERFSAQQFPDLHSELNLSSLELGDSALYFCASSVEPGAITEAFFGQGTRLTVV.

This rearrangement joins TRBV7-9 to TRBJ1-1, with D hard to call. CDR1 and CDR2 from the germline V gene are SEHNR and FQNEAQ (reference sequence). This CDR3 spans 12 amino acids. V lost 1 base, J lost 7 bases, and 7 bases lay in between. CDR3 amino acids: CASSLGASEAFF. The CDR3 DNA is TGTGCCAGCAGCTTAGGGGCCAGTGAAGCTTTCTTT.

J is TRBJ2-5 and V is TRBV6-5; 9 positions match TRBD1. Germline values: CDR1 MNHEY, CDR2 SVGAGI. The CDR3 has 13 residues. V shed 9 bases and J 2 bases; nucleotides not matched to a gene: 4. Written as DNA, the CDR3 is TGTGCCAGTGGGACAGGGTATCAAGAGACCCAGTACTTC. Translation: CASGTGYQETQYF.

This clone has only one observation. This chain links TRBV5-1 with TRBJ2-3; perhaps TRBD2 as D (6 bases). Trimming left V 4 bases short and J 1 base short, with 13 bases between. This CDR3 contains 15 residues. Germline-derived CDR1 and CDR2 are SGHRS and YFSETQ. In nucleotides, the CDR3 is TGCGCCAGCAGCCCGGGGACTGGCCGCACAGATACGCAGTATTTT. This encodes CASSPGTGRTDTQYF.

The CDR3 reads CASSESGSQHF. The CDR3 DNA follows: TGTGCCAGCAGTGAGTCAGGGTCCCAGCATTTT. The chain joins TRBV2 to TRBJ1-5; D perhaps matches TRBD1 (5 bases). The germline V gene encodes CDR1 SNHLY and CDR2 FYNNEI. Trimming removed 3 bases from V and 11 bases from J, with 8 bases in between. The length of the CDR3 is 11 residues.

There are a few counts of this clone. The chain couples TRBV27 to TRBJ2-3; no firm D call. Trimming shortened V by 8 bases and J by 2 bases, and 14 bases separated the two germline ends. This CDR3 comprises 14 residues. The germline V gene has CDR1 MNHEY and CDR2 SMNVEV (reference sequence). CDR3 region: CASHAGRYTDTQYF. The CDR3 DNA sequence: TGTGCCAGCCATGCCGGGCGTTACACAGATACGCAGTATTTT.

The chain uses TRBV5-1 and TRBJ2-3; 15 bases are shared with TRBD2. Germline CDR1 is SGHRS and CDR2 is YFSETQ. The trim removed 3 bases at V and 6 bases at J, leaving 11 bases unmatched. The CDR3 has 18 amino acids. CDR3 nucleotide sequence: TGCGCCAGCAGCTGGACTAGCGGGGGGGCCGGTAGGAGCGATACGCAGTATTTT. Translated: CASSWTSGGAGRSDTQYF.

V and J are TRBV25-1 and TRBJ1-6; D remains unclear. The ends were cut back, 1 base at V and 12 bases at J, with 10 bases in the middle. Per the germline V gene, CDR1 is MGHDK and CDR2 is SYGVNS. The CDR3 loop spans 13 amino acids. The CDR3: CASSEFNRGPLHF. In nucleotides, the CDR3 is TGTGCCAGCAGTGAATTTAATCGGGGACCCCTCCACTTT.

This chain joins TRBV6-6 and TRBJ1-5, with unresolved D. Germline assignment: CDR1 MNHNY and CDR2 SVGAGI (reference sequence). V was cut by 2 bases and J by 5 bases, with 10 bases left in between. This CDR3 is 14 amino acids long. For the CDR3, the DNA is TGTGCCAGCAGTTACGCACAGTGGGATCAGCCCCAGCATTTT. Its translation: CASSYAQWDQPQHF.

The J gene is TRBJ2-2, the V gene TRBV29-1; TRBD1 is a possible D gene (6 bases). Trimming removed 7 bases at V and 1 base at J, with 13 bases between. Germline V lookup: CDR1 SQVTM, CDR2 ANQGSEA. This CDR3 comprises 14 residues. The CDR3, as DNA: TGCAGCGCCCATACAGGGTTGAACACCGGGGAGCTGTTTTTT. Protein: CSAHTGLNTGELFF.

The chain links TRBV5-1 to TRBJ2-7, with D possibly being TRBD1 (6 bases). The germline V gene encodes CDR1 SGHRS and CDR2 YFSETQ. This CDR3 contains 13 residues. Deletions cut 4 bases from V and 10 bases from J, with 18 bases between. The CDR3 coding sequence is TGCGCCAGCAGCACCCCACAGGGACCCATCCAGTACTTC. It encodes CASSTPQGPIQYF.

CDR3 nucleotides: TGTGCCAGCAGCTTAATGGGGCAACATACGCAGTATTTT. It encodes CASSLMGQHTQYF. The chain couples TRBV7-3 to TRBJ2-3, with D tentatively TRBD1 (5 bases). The germline CDR1 and CDR2 sequences are SGHTA and FQGTGA. The CDR3 totals 13 residues. V lost 1 base, J lost 7 bases, and 9 bases lay in between. Looking up the rest from reference TRBV7-3 and TRBJ2-3 gives the full variable domain: GAGVSQTPSNKVTEKGKYVELRCDPISGHTALYWYRQSLGQGPEFLIYFQGTGAADDSGLPNDRFFAVRPEGSVSTLKIQRTERGDSAVYLCASSLMGQHTQYFGPGTRLTVL.